This T cell receptor beta chain was profiled in a study of blood T cell repertoires in COVID-19. Clones were read by immunoSEQ multiplex PCR, and TCRdb kept only the in-frame ones, dropping some. The sample lists roughly 290,000 clones; around 85% were seen once. Germline CDR1 and CDR2: MNHEY and SVGAGI. The CDR3 sequence is 13 residues long. Trimming removed 4 bases from V and 5 bases from J, with 11 bases in between. Sequences were obtained from peripheral blood. This receptor was taken from a human donor with COVID-19, enrolled during active disease. The donor label of this sample is uncertain. The chain carries TRBV6-5 and TRBJ1-2; D remains unclear. DNA for the CDR3: TGTGCCAGCAGTTCCGCCGGGGTTTATGGCTACACCTTC. Translated, it gives CASSSAGVYGYTF.